This T cell receptor beta chain was found in a study of blood T cell repertoires in COVID-19. Overall study: Sample material is recorded as cDNA or gDNA derived from T cells, B-cell-depleted T cells, or PBMCs.

The protocol was immunoSEQ multiplex PCR, while the TCRdb copy is restricted to in-frame clones and leaves out a portion. The top ten hold under 2% of the sample, which has about 260,000 clones, approximately 86% seen once. The sample comprised peripheral blood. This TCR came from a young man with active or convalescent COVID-19.

CDR3 sequence (DNA): TGTGCCAGCAGTTGGGACAGCTTAAACACCATATATTTT. Translating gives CASSWDSLNTIYF. The rearrangement joins TRBV2 to TRBJ1-3; TRBD1 agrees at 7 bases. Germline trimming cut 5 bases from V and 6 bases from J; bases unmatched to any gene: 4. Germline lookup yields CDR1 SNHLY and CDR2 FYNNEI. CDR3 length: 13 residues.